A single sample is the source of the 26 T cell receptor beta chains below, sequenced in a study of cytomegalovirus exposure and HLA in healthy donors. The PCR employed 60 Vbeta primers together with 13 Jbeta primers. The method was immunoSEQ multiplex PCR; TCRdb's version includes in-frame clones alone and lacks a portion of them. The repertoire includes some 180,000 clones, more than 70% of them detected once, and more than 1.1% sits in the top ten. Sequencing was done on a sample of PBMCs. The source of these receptors is a girl aged 10 to 17 in good health and CMV-seropositive.

The J gene is TRBJ1-1, the V gene TRBV30; 12 bases line up with TRBD1. The trim removed 5 bases at V and 11 bases at J, leaving 12 bases unmatched. This CDR3 has 14 amino acids. The germline V gene encodes CDR1 GTSNPN and CDR2 SVGIG (reference sequence). CDR3 DNA sequence: TGTGCCTGGGTCCCCGGGACAGGGGGCGCGGGTGCTTTCTTT. The encoded protein is CAWVPGTGGAGAFF.

The J gene is TRBJ1-2, the V gene TRBV29-1; the D gene is possibly TRBD1 (5 bases). Germline CDR1 is SQVTM and CDR2 is ANQGSEA. There are 13 residues in the CDR3. Trimming cost V 6 bases and J 4 bases, with 15 bases left between them. Here the CDR3 reads CSVYSTDPYGYTF. The CDR3 DNA reads TGCAGCGTCTACTCGACAGATCCCTATGGCTACACCTTC.

This clone was seen a handful of times. The chain couples TRBV7-9 to TRBJ2-3, with 7 nucleotides matching TRBD1. V gave up 5 bases and J gave up 1 base; unmatched junction bases: 6. This CDR3 comprises 15 residues. CDR1 is SEHNR, CDR2 FQNEAQ, per germline (reference sequence). CDR3: CASSPYGTGTDTQYF. CDR3 coding DNA: TGTGCCAGCAGCCCTTACGGGACAGGCACAGATACGCAGTATTTT.

The chain employs TRBV4-2 and TRBJ2-1, with TRBD2 matching 9 bases. The germline CDR1 and CDR2 sequences are LGHNA and YNFKEQ. The CDR3 is made up of 19 amino acids. The V gene end was trimmed by 3 bases and the J gene end by 5 bases; junction bases not matched to a gene: 17. The CDR3 DNA sequence: TGTGCCAGCAGCCACGGGAAATGGGCGGGAGGGCCGGGGGACAATGAGCAGTTCTTC. Residues: CASSHGKWAGGPGDNEQFF.

The chain links TRBV6-5 to TRBJ1-2; 10 bases fit TRBD1. Trimming cost V 3 bases and J 4 bases; bases outside gene matches: 5. The CDR3 covers 15 residues. Per germline, CDR1 MNHEY and CDR2 SVGAGI. CDR3: CASSYNRQGAYGYTF. As DNA, the CDR3 is TGTGCCAGCAGTTATAACCGACAGGGGGCCTATGGCTACACCTTC.

The rearrangement joins TRBV10-3 to TRBJ1-2; D not resolved. Germline assignment: CDR1 ENHRY and CDR2 SYGVKD. The CDR3 contains 12 residues. With 7 bases removed from V and 8 bases from J, the gap between germline ends came to 14 bases. The CDR3 DNA follows: TGTGCCATCAAGGCGGAGGCTTTAGGCTACACCTTC. This codes for CAIKAEALGYTF.

This chain connects TRBV15 to TRBJ2-3, with 13 nucleotides matching TRBD2. With V trimmed by 1 base and J by 5 bases, 6 bases remained unmatched. Germline-derived CDR1 and CDR2 are LNHNV and YYDKDF (reference sequence). This CDR3 is built from 17 residues. The CDR3 loop is CATSRAGTSGNLDTQYF. The CDR3 region has the DNA TGTGCCACCAGCAGAGCCGGGACTAGCGGGAATTTAGATACGCAGTATTTT. Looking up the rest from reference TRBV15 and TRBJ2-3 gives the full variable domain: DAMVIQNPRYQVTQFGKPVTLSCSQTLNHNVMYWYQQKSSQAPKLLFHYYDKDFNNEADTPDNFQSRRPNTSFCFLDIRSPGLGDTAMYLCATSRAGTSGNLDTQYFGPGTRLTVL.

V gene TRBV4-3 combines with J gene TRBJ2-1; D is uncertain. The V gene lost 0 bases and the J gene lost 11 bases, with 14 bases spanning the gap. The CDR3 contains 14 residues. Per the germline V gene, CDR1 is LGHNA and CDR2 is YSLEER. For the CDR3, the DNA is TGCGCCAGCAGCCAAGATGAACTTTCAACCCAGCAGTTCTTC. This sequence encodes CASSQDELSTQQFF.

The CDR3 protein is CASSSGQGIYSGNTIYF. Written as DNA, the CDR3 is TGTGCCAGCAGCTCAGGACAGGGGATTTACTCTGGAAACACCATATATTTT. The chain uses TRBV11-2 and TRBJ1-3, with 9 bases matching TRBD1. With 4 bases clipped from V and 0 bases from J, the junction kept 7 bases outside the gene matches. The length of the CDR3 is 17 residues. Germline V gene lookup returns CDR1 SGHAT and CDR2 FQNNGV.

This clone was seen only once. This chain connects TRBV5-1 to TRBJ1-1; possible D gene TRBD1, 5 bases. Germline-derived CDR1 and CDR2 are SGHRS and YFSETQ. The CDR3 length is 15 residues. With 3 bases removed from V and 1 base from J, the gap between germline ends came to 13 bases. CDR3 residues: CASSSPARENTEAFF. The CDR3 nucleotides are TGCGCCAGCAGCTCACCGGCCAGGGAGAACACTGAAGCTTTCTTT.

The V gene is TRBV27, the J gene TRBJ1-1; 9 bases line up with TRBD1. There are 15 residues in the CDR3. CDR1 and CDR2 (germline): MNHEY, SMNVEV (reference sequence). The J segment lost 4 bases and the V segment lost 7 bases, leaving 10 bases of the junction unmatched. The CDR3 DNA reads as TGTGCCAGCAATACATACGGGACAGGGAGCACTGAAGCTTTCTTT. The encoded protein is CASNTYGTGSTEAFF.

The J gene is TRBJ2-7, the V gene TRBV10-3, with 8 bases identical to TRBD2. Per the germline V gene, CDR1 is ENHRY and CDR2 is SYGVKD. The CDR3 covers 16 residues. Germline trimming cut 1 base from V and 0 bases from J; bases unmatched to any gene: 5. The CDR3 spells CAISEYLAGGSYEQYF. CDR3 nucleotides: TGTGCCATCAGTGAGTACTTGGCGGGAGGCTCCTACGAGCAGTACTTC.

Notes on this clone: Other DNA sequences of this sample code for an identical CDR3. This chain connects TRBV11-2 to TRBJ1-1, with D perhaps TRBD1 (5 bases). The CDR3 runs to 12 residues. V lost 6 bases and J 1 base, leaving 6 bases between the germline ends. Looked up from germline, CDR1 is SGHAT and CDR2 is FQNNGV. CDR3 DNA sequence: TGTGCCAGCAGTAGGGGGAACACTGAAGCTTTCTTT. This gives the protein CASSRGNTEAFF.

This rearrangement joins TRBV2 to TRBJ2-1, with 9 bases fitting TRBD2. Trimming removed 5 bases from V and 8 bases from J; junction bases left unmatched: 10. The CDR3 sequence is 15 residues long. The germline V gene encodes CDR1 SNHLY and CDR2 FYNNEI. The CDR3 spells CASSRLAARADEQFF. DNA for the CDR3: TGTGCCAGCAGTAGACTAGCGGCCCGAGCGGATGAGCAGTTCTTC.

The chain is built from TRBV2 and TRBJ2-2; D possibly corresponds to TRBD2 (7 bases). V lost 5 bases and J 6 bases, leaving 16 bases between the germline ends. CDR1 and CDR2 from the germline V gene are SNHLY and FYNNEI. This CDR3 is 15 amino acids long. Here the CDR3 reads CASSPGLGGAGELFF. The CDR3 nucleotides are TGTGCCAGCAGTCCCGGACTAGGGGGGGCCGGGGAGCTGTTTTTT.

A remark on this clone: The identical CDR3 is also encoded by other nucleotide sequences in the sample. This rearrangement joins TRBV5-1 to TRBJ1-1; no firm D call. Germline V CDR1 and CDR2: SGHRS, YFSETQ. V was cut by 0 bases and J by 3 bases, with 9 bases left in between. The CDR3 extends over 14 amino acids. CDR3 DNA sequence: TGCGCCAGCAGCTTGGGGCGGTTGGACACTGAAGCTTTCTTT. Translated: CASSLGRLDTEAFF.

In its sample, this clone was seen a few times. CDR3 amino acids: CATSKRTGGQPQHF. The CDR3, as DNA: TGTGCCACCAGTAAAAGGACAGGGGGACAGCCCCAGCATTTT. V and J are TRBV15 and TRBJ1-5; TRBD1 agrees at 10 bases. The CDR3 length is 14 residues. Germline CDR1 and CDR2: LNHNV and YYDKDF (reference sequence). The V and J ends lost 6 bases and 7 bases, in that order; junction bases with no gene match: 6.

CDR3 amino acids: CASSSLAGGLGEQYF. CDR3 DNA: TGTGCCAGCAGCTCCCTAGCGGGAGGGCTGGGAGAGCAGTACTTC. The chain combines TRBV7-6 with TRBJ2-7, with TRBD2 identical over 12 bases. Germline assignment: CDR1 SGHVS and CDR2 FNYEAQ. The CDR3 is 15 amino acids. V shed 4 bases and J 7 bases; nucleotides not matched to a gene: 8.

This clone was seen only once. The chain has TRBV2 and TRBJ2-7, with 7 bases fitting TRBD1. Germline CDR1 and CDR2: SNHLY and FYNNEI. V shed 3 bases and J 2 bases; nucleotides not matched to a gene: 10. The CDR3 runs 16 residues. The CDR3 sequence is CASSDETGTKAYEQYF. The CDR3 bases are TGTGCCAGCAGTGACGAGACAGGGACCAAGGCCTACGAGCAGTACTTC.

The chain's CDR3 is CASSFGTGLNTEAFF. DNA for the CDR3: TGCGCCAGCAGCTTCGGGACAGGGTTGAACACTGAAGCTTTCTTT. The J gene is TRBJ1-1, the V gene TRBV5-1; TRBD1 aligns across 9 bases. Germline loops: CDR1 SGHRS, CDR2 YFSETQ. This CDR3 contains 15 residues. The ends lost 2 bases at V and 0 bases at J; junction bases unmatched: 2.

This chain links TRBV9 with TRBJ2-5; 7 positions agree with TRBD1. J lost 2 bases, V lost 3 bases, and 13 bases had no gene match. This CDR3 region has 17 residues. The V gene's germline CDR1 is SGDLS and CDR2 YYNGEE. This chain's CDR3 is CASSEGERGGQQETQYF. The CDR3 DNA reads TGTGCCAGCAGCGAGGGGGAGAGAGGGGGCCAACAAGAGACCCAGTACTTC. Using reference TRBV9 and TRBJ2-5 for the parts outside the CDR3, the full variable domain is DSGVTQTPKHLITATGQRVTLRCSPRSGDLSVYWYQQSLDQGLQFLIQYYNGEERAKGNILERFSAQQFPDLHSELNLSSLELGDSALYFCASSEGERGGQQETQYFGPGTRLLVL.

The V call is TRBV20-1, the J call TRBJ2-7, with a tentative D call TRBD2 (5 bases). Trimming cost V 2 bases and J 6 bases, with 5 bases left between them. Germline V gene sequence: CDR1 DFQATT, CDR2 SNEGSKA (reference sequence). This CDR3 spans 10 amino acids. In nucleotides, the CDR3 is TGCAGTGCTAGAACTAGCGAGCAGTACTTC. It yields the protein CSARTSEQYF.

The count of this clone is one. The CDR3 here is CASRLDRANTEAFF. As DNA, the CDR3 is TGTGCCAGCAGACTCGACAGGGCCAACACTGAAGCTTTCTTT. The J gene is TRBJ1-1, the V gene TRBV6-5, with 7 bases identical to TRBD1. The CDR3 sequence is 14 residues long. Germline CDR1 is MNHEY and CDR2 is SVGAGI. V shed 6 bases and J 2 bases; nucleotides not matched to a gene: 6.

This chain connects TRBV7-9 to TRBJ2-6, with D perhaps matching TRBD1 (6 bases). The V gene lost 5 bases and the J gene lost 4 bases, with 15 bases spanning the gap. Germline V gene data show CDR1 as SEHNR and CDR2 as FQNEAQ (reference sequence). The CDR3 contains 16 residues. Written as DNA, the CDR3 is TGTGCCAGCAGCGTGGAAGGGACACCCGGGGCCAACGTCCTGACTTTC. Protein: CASSVEGTPGANVLTF.

The chain combines TRBV9 with TRBJ1-2; tentatively, D is TRBD1 (6 bases). This CDR3 is 16 amino acids long. CDR1 SGDLS and CDR2 YYNGEE come from the germline V gene. The V and J ends lost 4 bases and 4 bases respectively, with 20 bases between them. The CDR3 region is CASSLRLGGGSYGYTF. DNA for the CDR3: TGTGCCAGCAGCCTCAGATTGGGAGGGGGGTCCTATGGCTACACCTTC.

The chain joins TRBV18 to TRBJ1-2; tentative D call: TRBD1 (6 bases). The CDR3 loop spans 17 amino acids. CDR1 and CDR2 from the germline V gene are KGHSH and LQKENI. V shed 2 bases and J shed 3 bases, with 19 bases lying between them. The CDR3 nucleotides are TGTGCCAGCTCACCAGCAGAAGGTCAGGGGAAGGACTATGGCTACACCTTC. It specifies CASSPAEGQGKDYGYTF.